A single sample is the source of the 12 T cell receptor beta chains below, sequenced in a study of CD8 T cells in ankylosing spondylitis. Findings and caveats of the study: Among TCR beta sequences, a motif of 7 to 9 highly homologous variants appeared characteristic of ankylosing spondylitis blood.

From the 5' RACE reads, TCRdb called clonotypes with MiXCR, one entry per CDR3 protein. This sample has 200,000 to 250,000 distinct CDR3 sequences; about 17% occur once, and the top ten carry roughly 46%. Their antigens are not known. Sequences were obtained from blood, either unsorted or a sorted T cell fraction (not recorded which). The receptor source for this set is a male donor with ankylosing spondylitis.

This clonotype was picked up a small number of times. V and J are TRBV6-4 and TRBJ1-1; D is uncertain. V gave up 7 bases and J gave up 6 bases, with 9 bases separating them. This CDR3 contains 11 residues. Germline V gene lookup returns CDR1 MRHNA and CDR2 SNTAGT. The CDR3 region is CASTSRAEAFF. In DNA form, the CDR3 reads TGTGCCAGCACCTCAAGGGCTGAAGCTTTCTTT.

This clonotype was recorded a few times. The chain recombines TRBV7-3 with TRBJ2-7, with D possibly TRBD2 on 5 matching bases. Germline values: CDR1 SGHTA, CDR2 FQGTGA. The CDR3 length is 12 residues. V lost 6 bases and J 5 bases, leaving 11 bases between the germline ends. The CDR3 DNA sequence: TGTGCCAGCAGTCCTGACGGGAACGAGCAGTACTTC. It translates to CASSPDGNEQYF. Together with reference TRBV7-3 and TRBJ2-7, the CDR3 gives the full variable domain: GAGVSQTPSNKVTEKGKYVELRCDPISGHTALYWYRQSLGQGPEFLIYFQGTGAADDSGLPNDRFFAVRPEGSVSTLKIQRTERGDSAVYLCASSPDGNEQYFGPGTRLTVT.

This clonotype was counted only a few times. The chain recombines TRBV4-1 with TRBJ2-7; TRBD1 might be the D (6 bases). This CDR3 has 15 residues. Per the germline V gene, CDR1 is MGHRA and CDR2 is YSYEKL. The V end lost 4 bases, the J end lost 4 bases, and 17 bases lay between the germline ends. The CDR3 DNA reads as TGCGCCAGCAGCCCACGGGACACCGAGACTTACGAGCAGTACTTC. Translating it yields CASSPRDTETYEQYF.

The J gene is TRBJ2-3, the V gene TRBV6-2 or TRBV6-3, with 13 nucleotides matching TRBD2. Germline assignment: CDR1 MNHEY and CDR2 SVGEGT. After removal of 6 bases from V and 5 bases from J, the junction contained 5 bases not matched to a gene. This CDR3 is 15 amino acids long. The CDR3 here is CASRLAGGLEDTQYF. CDR3 sequence (DNA): TGTGCCAGCAGACTAGCGGGGGGGCTGGAAGATACGCAGTATTTT.

This clonotype was recorded a few times. The rearrangement joins TRBV5-1 to TRBJ2-2; the D is unclear. Germline V gene sequence: CDR1 SGHRS, CDR2 YFSETQ. V was pared by 4 bases and J by 2 bases, with 9 bases between. The CDR3 is 14 amino acids. CDR3 protein: CASSPPLNTGELFF. DNA for the CDR3: TGCGCCAGCAGCCCACCATTAAACACCGGGGAGCTGTTTTTT.

The chain has TRBV4-1 and TRBJ2-1; 7 nucleotides align to TRBD1. From germline, CDR1 is MGHRA and CDR2 YSYEKL. The trim removed 0 bases at V and 2 bases at J, leaving 4 bases unmatched. The CDR3 totals 16 residues. The CDR3 sequence: CASSQERGQAYNEQFF. In DNA, the CDR3 is TGCGCCAGCAGCCAAGAAAGAGGACAGGCCTACAATGAGCAGTTCTTC.

This chain connects TRBV2 to TRBJ2-1; D ambiguous. Trimming pared 7 bases from V and 8 bases from J, leaving 12 bases between. The CDR3 is 12 amino acids. Germline CDR1 is SNHLY and CDR2 is FYNNEI. The CDR3 sequence is CASIGRVDEQFF. CDR3 DNA: TGTGCCAGCATAGGTAGGGTCGATGAGCAGTTCTTC.

A few counts support this clonotype. The V gene is TRBV25-1, the J gene TRBJ2-7; maybe TRBD1 (6 bases). The CDR3 is made up of 13 amino acids. Looked up from germline, CDR1 is MGHDK and CDR2 is SYGVNS. With 3 bases removed from V and 3 bases from J, the gap between germline ends came to 9 bases. CDR3 residues: CASSDLDSYEQYF. In DNA form, the CDR3 reads TGTGCCAGCAGTGACTTGGACAGCTACGAGCAGTACTTC.

The J gene is TRBJ2-2, the V gene TRBV18, with 7 nucleotides matching TRBD2. Germline V CDR1 and CDR2: KGHSH, LQKENI. The ends lost 0 bases at V and 3 bases at J; junction bases unmatched: 4. The CDR3 has 16 amino acids. As DNA, the CDR3 is TGTGCCAGCTCACCACCGATGACTAGCTACACCGGGGAGCTGTTTTTT. Protein: CASSPPMTSYTGELFF.

This clonotype was detected a few times. CDR3 DNA: TGTGCCAGCAGCCAGTCCTTGGGACTGGCTTACAATGAGCAGTTCTTC. Translated, it gives CASSQSLGLAYNEQFF. The rearrangement uses TRBV14 and TRBJ2-1, with TRBD2 as a possible D gene (6 bases). Trimming took off 3 bases at V and 4 bases at J, with 16 bases between the two ends. The germline V gene encodes CDR1 SGHDN and CDR2 FVKESK. The CDR3 is made up of 16 amino acids.

The chain's CDR3 is CASSQDHGGFTSEAFF. As DNA, the CDR3 is TGTGCCAGCAGCCAAGATCATGGGGGGTTCACGTCTGAAGCTTTCTTT. The chain is built from TRBV4-2 and TRBJ1-1; possible D gene TRBD1, 5 bases. The V gene lost 0 bases and the J gene lost 6 bases, with 17 bases spanning the gap. CDR1 is LGHNA, CDR2 YNFKEQ, per germline. The CDR3 has 16 residues.

The chain is built from TRBV7-8 and TRBJ2-2; D is ambiguous. The V and J ends lost 5 bases and 1 base respectively, with 8 bases between them. Looked up from germline, CDR1 is SGHVS and CDR2 is FQNEAQ. This CDR3 is built from 14 residues. The CDR3 region is CASSPVLNTGELFF. The CDR3 DNA reads TGTGCCAGCAGCCCGGTATTGAACACCGGGGAGCTGTTTTTT. Based on the CDR3 plus reference TRBV7-8 and TRBJ2-2, the full variable domain is GAGVSQSPRYKVAKRGQDVALRCDPISGHVSLFWYQQALGQGPEFLTYFQNEAQLDKSGLPSDRFFAERPEGSVSTLKIQRTQQEDSAVYLCASSPVLNTGELFFGEGSRLTVL.